This T cell receptor (beta chain) stems from a study of T cell repertoires in cytomegalovirus infection. Looking at the study overall: CMV epitopes used comprised recently identified HLA-C-restricted ones and well-studied HLA-B-restricted ones. In public TCR beta signatures, there were indications of both CMV infection and matching HLA type. Findings and limits, study-wide: Cumulative public TCR beta family frequency identified CMV carriers with the relevant HLA. CMV-specific TCR beta clonotypes restricted by HLA-C dominated the ex vivo response.

TCRdb re-called the reads through MiXCR, storing one row per CDR3 protein. The data hold fewer than 900,000 distinct CDR3 sequences, with 25% to 30% observed a single time. V shed 1 base and J shed 4 bases, with 20 bases lying between them. Germline CDR1 is MNHNS and CDR2 is SASEGT. CDR3 length: 18 amino acids. This clonotype was seen a handful of times. Its antigen is unidentified. Sequenced material: cultured CD8+ T cells from PBMCs, taken from culture after CMV antigen stimulation. V gene TRBV6-1 combines with J gene TRBJ1-5, with TRBD1 as a possible D gene (6 bases). The sequence came from a human donor in good health (CMV status not recorded). Some clones in this sample may be carry-over from other donors' samples. In DNA form, the CDR3 reads TGTGCCAGCAGTGAAGAGGCAGGGGAGATTTTTTTGAATCAGCCCCAGCATTTT. It yields the protein CASSEEAGEIFLNQPQHF.